This TCR beta chain was retrieved from a study of monozygotic twins with cystic fibrosis. Overall study findings and caveats: Age, concordance and disease severity did not associate with shared CDR3 numbers. V usage most resembled the co-twin in 13 of 16 pairs.

Here immunoSEQ multiplex PCR was the method, and the copy in TCRdb shows in-frame clones only, minus some. The sample records over 30,000 clones, approximately 72% being singletons. This clone was seen a few times. The target antigen is unknown. Sequencing was performed on blood. The receptor's source is a girl aged 5 to 17 with cystic fibrosis.

The CDR3: CASSYGYLLSGNTIYF. The CDR3 bases are TGCGCCAGCAGCTACGGATACTTACTCTCTGGAAACACCATATATTTT. J is TRBJ1-3 and V is TRBV5-1, with no clear D. CDR3 length: 16 residues. Germline V lookup: CDR1 SGHRS, CDR2 YFSETQ. V was shortened by 3 bases and J by 0 bases, with 13 bases between the two germline ends.